Detailed here is one TCR beta chain. Original processing methods: How many nucleated cells were present was estimated from reference gene primer amplification. Repertoires were generated with immunoSEQ multiplex PCR, while TCRdb's copy carries only in-frame clones and drops some. V and J calls and clone size follow that table, whereas D and trimming were derived from the DNA. The sample carries over 200,000 clones, roughly 84% recorded once. V shed 6 bases and J shed 5 bases, with 8 bases lying between them. This CDR3 region has 13 residues. The data derive from a study of blood T cell repertoires in COVID-19. Study-wide background: The samples span acute and convalescent COVID-19 from the United States, Italy and Spain. Sources were T cells, B-cell-depleted T cells, or PBMCs; the material itself was cDNA or gDNA.

Sequenced input: peripheral blood. This TCR was recovered from a middle-aged man who had recovered from COVID-19. The V gene is TRBV12-3 or TRBV12-4, the J gene TRBJ1-6, with a weak D call TRBD1 (6 bases). The DNA of the CDR3 is TGTGCCAGCAGCACAGGGAATAATTCACCCCTCCACTTT. The encoded protein is CASSTGNNSPLHF.